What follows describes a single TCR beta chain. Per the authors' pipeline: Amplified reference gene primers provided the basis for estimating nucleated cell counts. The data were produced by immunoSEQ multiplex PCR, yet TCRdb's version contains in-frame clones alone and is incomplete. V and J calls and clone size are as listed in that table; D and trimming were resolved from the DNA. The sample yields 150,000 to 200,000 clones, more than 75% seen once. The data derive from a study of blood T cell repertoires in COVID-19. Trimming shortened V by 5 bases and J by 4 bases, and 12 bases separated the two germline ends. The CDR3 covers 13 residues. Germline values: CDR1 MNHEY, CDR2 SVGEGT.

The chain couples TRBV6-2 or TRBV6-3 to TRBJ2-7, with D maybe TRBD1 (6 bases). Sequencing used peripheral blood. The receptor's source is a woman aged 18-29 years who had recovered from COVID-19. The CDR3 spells CASSRDNLYEQYF. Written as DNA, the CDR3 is TGTGCCAGCAGTCGGGACAACCTATACGAGCAGTACTTC.